This T cell receptor (beta chain) was observed in a study of blood T cell repertoires in COVID-19. This clone is a singleton in its sample. Assay used: immunoSEQ multiplex PCR; TCRdb lists only in-frame clones, some missing. The sample holds 250,000 to 300,000 clones, 88% seen once. Germline V gene data show CDR1 as GTSNPN and CDR2 as SVGIG (reference sequence). This CDR3 contains 13 residues. After removal of 3 bases from V and 6 bases from J, the junction contained 8 bases not matched to a gene. Before being deemed recovered, Cohort 3 donors had two negative PCRs, clearance, or symptom resolution. This clonotype was obtained from a woman in her twenties or thirties who had recovered from COVID-19. Sequencing input: PBMCs or T cells enriched from blood (not recorded which). The chain joins TRBV30 to TRBJ2-7; 7 bases align to TRBD1. CDR3 loop: CAWRRSQGVEQYF. The CDR3 DNA reads TGTGCCTGGAGACGGAGTCAGGGGGTCGAGCAGTACTTC.